This passage covers 16 T cell receptor beta chains from one sample sequenced in a study of blood T cells in healthy people across ages. Next came a second PCR, run for about 7 to 12 cycles, which used a sample-barcoded 5' primer along with a J-beta primer mix. A single record per CDR3 protein comes from TCRdb applying MiXCR to the 5' RACE reads. The table includes some 1.7 million distinct CDR3 sequences, 25% to 30% detected once. Sequencing input: blood. The receptors shown here come from a woman younger than 45 in good health.

The chain is built from TRBV5-1 and TRBJ2-6; D remains unclear. This CDR3 comprises 15 residues. Germline-derived CDR1 and CDR2 are SGHRS and YFSETQ. V gave up 7 bases and J gave up 0 bases, with 11 bases separating them. The CDR3 nucleotides read TGCGCCAGCGGTGACGAAACCTCTGGGGCCAACGTCCTGACTTTC. Translated: CASGDETSGANVLTF.

J is TRBJ1-2 and V is TRBV2; TRBD1 might be the D (5 bases). Germline V CDR1 and CDR2: SNHLY, FYNNEI. The CDR3 spans 14 residues. Trimming removed 1 base from V and 5 bases from J, with 11 bases in between. CDR3 bases: TGTGCCAGCAGTGAAGTCGGGGGGGAGTATGGCTACACCTTC. Translated, it gives CASSEVGGEYGYTF.

The chain links TRBV7-2 to TRBJ2-5; 8 positions match TRBD2. Germline V CDR1 and CDR2: SGHTA, FQGNSA. CDR3 length equals 15 residues. V was pared by 5 bases and J by 3 bases, with 8 bases of the junction left unmatched. Here the CDR3 reads CASSRGGTGKETQYF. The CDR3 coding sequence is TGTGCCAGCAGCCGGGGGGGGACGGGGAAAGAGACCCAGTACTTC.

This clonotype was counted many times. The gene calls are TRBV4-1 and TRBJ2-5; D remains unclear. V gave up 4 bases and J gave up 5 bases, with 11 bases separating them. CDR1 and CDR2 (germline): MGHRA, YSYEKL. This CDR3 comprises 13 residues. CDR3 coding DNA: TGCGCCAGCAGCCTCCTAAATTCGGAGACCCAGTACTTC. Its protein is CASSLLNSETQYF.

The rearrangement uses TRBV7-2 and TRBJ2-3, with TRBD2 matching over 11 bases. This CDR3 spans 18 amino acids. From germline, CDR1 is SGHTA and CDR2 FQGNSA. Trimming removed 5 bases from V and 4 bases from J; junction bases left unmatched: 14. For the CDR3, the DNA is TGTGCCAGCAGCCCCCGGACTAGCGGGCCGGCAAGAGCAGATACGCAGTATTTT. It translates to CASSPRTSGPARADTQYF.

This clonotype came up a few times. V gene TRBV5-1 combines with J gene TRBJ2-1, with 8 nucleotides matching TRBD2. This CDR3 region has 14 residues. Germline lookup yields CDR1 SGHRS and CDR2 YFSETQ. V shed 0 bases, J shed 8 bases, and the junction held 4 bases outside the gene matches. CDR3 in DNA: TGCGCCAGCAGCTTGGGCGACGGGAGGGATGAGCAGTTCTTC. Residues: CASSLGDGRDEQFF.

The table lists this clonotype with many counts. The chain carries TRBV20-1 and TRBJ1-2; weak D call: TRBD1 (5 bases). The germline gives CDR1 DFQATT, CDR2 SNEGSKA (reference sequence). The V gene lost 6 bases and the J gene lost 1 base, with 15 bases spanning the gap. The CDR3 is 14 amino acids. The CDR3, as DNA: TGCAGTGCGGCCTCTTCGACAGATAACTATGGCTACACCTTC. This gives the protein CSAASSTDNYGYTF.

In regard to this clonotype: At one boundary the junction diverges from the germline segment, which might be a read error. The chain employs TRBV10-1 and TRBJ2-1; D ambiguous. Germline V gene lookup returns CDR1 WNHNN and CDR2 SYGVQD (reference sequence). The CDR3 consists of 13 residues. The CDR3 DNA is TGCGCCAGCAGGGAGTTGTCCTACAATGAGCAGTTCTTC. Translated: CASRELSYNEQFF.

The table lists this clonotype with a few counts. V and J are TRBV2 and TRBJ2-1; 10 bases are shared with TRBD2. The CDR3 length is 14 residues. V dropped 1 base and J dropped 9; count of bases not matched to a gene: 3. The germline gives CDR1 SNHLY, CDR2 FYNNEI. CDR3 loop: CASSEVASGGEQFF. DNA of the CDR3: TGTGCCAGCAGTGAAGTAGCTAGCGGGGGTGAGCAGTTCTTC.

In the case of this clonotype: Since a much larger clone is just one base distant, this may be a read error. The rearrangement joins TRBV7-3 to TRBJ2-1; the D is unclear. The CDR3 is 15 residues long. Germline lookup yields CDR1 SGHTA and CDR2 FQGTGA. CDR3 nucleotide sequence: TGTGCCGGCAGCTTAGCTCTTACCTCCTACAATGAGCAGTTCTTC. It encodes CAGSLALTSYNEQFF.

As concerns this clonotype: One junction end disagrees with the germline gene, perhaps due to a read error. This rearrangement joins TRBV2 to TRBJ2-1; either TRBD1 or TRBD2 may fit D (5 bases each). This CDR3 has 14 amino acids. CDR1 is SNHLY and CDR2 is FYNNEI in the germline V gene. CDR3 DNA sequence: TGTGCCAGCAGTGGACAGCTAGCATACAATGGGCAGTTCTTC. This encodes CASSGQLAYNGQFF.

The chain is built from TRBV9 and TRBJ2-1; 12 bases agree with TRBD2. CDR1 and CDR2 (germline): SGDLS, YYNGEE. J was trimmed by 0 bases and V by 5 bases; bases with no gene match: 3. The CDR3 contains 16 residues. CDR3 in DNA: TGTGCCAGCAGTGCTAGCGGGGGGGTCTCCTACAATGAGCAGTTCTTC. Protein product: CASSASGGVSYNEQFF. Together with reference TRBV9 and TRBJ2-1, the CDR3 gives the full variable domain: DSGVTQTPKHLITATGQRVTLRCSPRSGDLSVYWYQQSLDQGLQFLIQYYNGEERAKGNILERFSAQQFPDLHSELNLSSLELGDSALYFCASSASGGVSYNEQFFGPGTRLTVL.

V usage is TRBV5-1 and J usage is TRBJ2-3; D gene uncertain. The CDR3 totals 16 residues. Trimming shortened V by 2 bases and J by 8 bases, and 21 bases separated the two germline ends. Germline CDR1 SGHRS, CDR2 YFSETQ. Here the CDR3 reads CASSLGWNPGQGTQYF. In DNA, the CDR3 is TGCGCCAGCAGCTTAGGTTGGAACCCCGGGCAAGGTACGCAGTATTTT.

This chain uses TRBV11-2 with TRBJ2-1, with a weak D call TRBD1 (6 bases). The CDR3 extends over 15 amino acids. Germline lookup yields CDR1 SGHAT and CDR2 FQNNGV. The V gene lost 3 bases and the J gene lost 4 bases, with 13 bases spanning the gap. Here the CDR3 reads CASSLRQADYNEQFF. CDR3 coding DNA: TGTGCCAGCAGCTTGAGACAGGCCGATTACAATGAGCAGTTCTTC. Filled out from reference TRBV11-2 and TRBJ2-1, the complete variable domain reads EAGVAQSPRYKIIEKRQSVAFWCNPISGHATLYWYQQILGQGPKLLIQFQNNGVVDDSQLPKDRFSAERLKGVDSTLKIQPAKLEDSAVYLCASSLRQADYNEQFFGPGTRLTVL.

The rearrangement links TRBV6-1 to TRBJ2-2, with 9 bases identical to TRBD2. V lost 4 bases to trimming and J lost 1 base; unmatched junction nucleotides: 7. The CDR3 has 17 residues. Germline CDR1 is MNHNS and CDR2 is SASEGT. Here the CDR3 reads CASSALAGRVNTGELFF. DNA for the CDR3: TGTGCCAGCAGTGCTCTAGCGGGACGGGTGAACACCGGGGAGCTGTTTTTT.

The V gene is TRBV29-1, the J gene TRBJ1-1, with 10 bases that match TRBD1. Germline assignment: CDR1 SQVTM and CDR2 ANQGSEA. J was trimmed by 11 bases and V by 0 bases; bases with no gene match: 9. This CDR3 contains 14 residues. The DNA for the CDR3 is TGCAGCGTTGAAGATCCGGACAGGGGGATGTTTGCTTTCTTT. This sequence encodes CSVEDPDRGMFAFF. Filled out from reference TRBV29-1 and TRBJ1-1, the complete variable domain reads SAVISQKPSRDICQRGTSLTIQCQVDSQVTMMFWYRQQPGQSLTLIATANQGSEATYESGFVIDKFPISRPNLTFSTLTVSNMSPEDSSIYLCSVEDPDRGMFAFFGQGTRLTVV.